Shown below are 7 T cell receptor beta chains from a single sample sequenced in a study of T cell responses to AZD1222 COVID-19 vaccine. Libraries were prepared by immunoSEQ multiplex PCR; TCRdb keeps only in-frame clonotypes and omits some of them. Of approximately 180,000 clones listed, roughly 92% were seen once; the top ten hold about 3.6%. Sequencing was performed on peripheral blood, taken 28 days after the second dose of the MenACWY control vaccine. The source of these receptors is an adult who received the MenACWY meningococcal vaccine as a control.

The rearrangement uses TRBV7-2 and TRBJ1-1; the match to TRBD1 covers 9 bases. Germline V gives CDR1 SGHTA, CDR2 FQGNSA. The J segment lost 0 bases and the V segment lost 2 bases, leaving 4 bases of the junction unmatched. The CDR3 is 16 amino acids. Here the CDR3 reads CASSLWTGAVNTEAFF. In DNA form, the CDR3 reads TGTGCCAGCAGCTTATGGACAGGGGCCGTGAACACTGAAGCTTTCTTT.

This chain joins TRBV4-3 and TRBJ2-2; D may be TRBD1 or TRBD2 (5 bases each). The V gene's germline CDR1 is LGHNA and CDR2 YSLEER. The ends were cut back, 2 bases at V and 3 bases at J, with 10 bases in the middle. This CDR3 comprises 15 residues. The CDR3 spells CASSQRGVDTGELFF. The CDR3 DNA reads TGCGCCAGCAGCCAACGGGGCGTAGACACCGGGGAGCTGTTTTTT.

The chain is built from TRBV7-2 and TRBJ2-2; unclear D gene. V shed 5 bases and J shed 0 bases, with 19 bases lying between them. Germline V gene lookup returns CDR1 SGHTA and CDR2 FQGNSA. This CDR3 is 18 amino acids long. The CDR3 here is CASSLPLRMSPNTGELFF. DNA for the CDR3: TGTGCCAGCAGCCTACCCCTTAGGATGAGCCCGAACACCGGGGAGCTGTTTTTT.

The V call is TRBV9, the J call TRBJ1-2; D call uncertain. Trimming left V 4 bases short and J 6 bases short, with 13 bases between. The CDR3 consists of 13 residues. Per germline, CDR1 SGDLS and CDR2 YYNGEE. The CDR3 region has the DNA TGTGCCAGCAGCTTTCCCGGTGAGCATGGCTACACCTTC. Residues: CASSFPGEHGYTF.

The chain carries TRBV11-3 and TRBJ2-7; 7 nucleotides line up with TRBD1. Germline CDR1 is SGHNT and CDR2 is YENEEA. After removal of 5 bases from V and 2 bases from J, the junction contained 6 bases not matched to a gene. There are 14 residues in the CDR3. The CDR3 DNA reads TGTGCCAGCAGCACAGACAGGGCAACCTACGAGCAGTACTTC. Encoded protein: CASSTDRATYEQYF. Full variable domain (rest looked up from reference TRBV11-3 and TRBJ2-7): EAGVVQSPRYKIIEKKQPVAFWCNPISGHNTLYWYLQNLGQGPELLIRYENEEAVDDSQLPKDRFSAERLKGVDSTLKIQPAELGDSAVYLCASSTDRATYEQYFGPGTRLTVT.

The DNA for the CDR3 is TGTGCCAGCAGCCAAGGTCAGGGTTCCACTAATGAAAAACTGTTTTTT. It specifies CASSQGQGSTNEKLFF. V is TRBV4-2 and J is TRBJ1-4, with D possibly matching TRBD1 (5 bases). CDR3 length equals 16 residues. CDR1 is LGHNA and CDR2 is YNFKEQ in the germline V gene. The V gene lost 1 base and the J gene lost 2 bases, with 11 bases spanning the gap.

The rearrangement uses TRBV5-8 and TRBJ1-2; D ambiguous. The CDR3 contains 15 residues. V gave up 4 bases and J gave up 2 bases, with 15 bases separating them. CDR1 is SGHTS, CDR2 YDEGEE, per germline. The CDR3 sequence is CASSRRAGGNYGYTF. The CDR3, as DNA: TGTGCCAGCAGCCGGCGGGCAGGCGGCAACTATGGCTACACCTTC.